This T cell receptor (beta chain) appears in the sequencing data of a study of blood T cells in healthy people across ages. Findings and caveats of the study: Comparison with aged donors showed that long-lived donors had more naive CD4+ cells and higher diversity.

As to this clonotype: Its target is not known. An end of the junction differs from the germline gene, which may be a read error.

The donors, aged 6 to 90, were healthy Caucasians from Russia. Isolated PBMCs totaled at least 6.5 million in each sample. The second PCR ran about 6 to 12 cycles with a sample-barcoded 5' primer and J-beta primers. From the 5' RACE reads, TCRdb called clonotypes with MiXCR, one entry per CDR3 protein. Here the sample spans 800,000 or so distinct CDR3 sequences, 46% being singletons. The CDR3 loop spans 13 amino acids. CDR1 is KGHSH, CDR2 LQKENI, per germline. This clonotype was obtained from a man older than 75 in good health. The chain combines TRBV18 with TRBJ1-2; 7 bases fit TRBD1. The sequencing input was blood. The CDR3, as DNA: TGTGCCAGCTCTGAGGACAGGAACTATGGCTGCACCTTC. This codes for CASSEDRNYGCTF.